The 26 T cell receptor beta chains listed next were all sequenced from one sample in a study of beta chain features in type 1 diabetes. Expressed TCRB transcripts were sequenced after all isolated RNA was converted to cDNA. Repertoires were generated with immunoSEQ multiplex PCR, while TCRdb's copy carries only in-frame clones and drops some. This table has 30,000 to 40,000 clones, about 65% appearing once. Material: Tregs from blood. The receptors originated from a woman in her 30s in good health.

The CDR3 loop is CASRGDRDRGYTF. The CDR3 DNA reads TGTGCCAGCAGGGGAGACAGGGATCGTGGCTACACCTTC. V gene TRBV6-5 combines with J gene TRBJ1-2, with 7 bases matching TRBD1. The length of the CDR3 is 13 residues. Per the germline V gene, CDR1 is MNHEY and CDR2 is SVGAGI. J gave up 7 bases and V 6 bases, and 8 bases lay outside the gene matches.

This clone was recorded a few times. The chain uses TRBV19 and TRBJ2-4; possibly TRBD2 for D (5 bases). This CDR3 contains 12 residues. The V gene's germline CDR1 is LNHDA and CDR2 SQIVND (reference sequence). Trimming cost V 6 bases and J 7 bases, with 10 bases left between them. CDR3 nucleotide sequence: TGTGCCAGTAGCCCCCGCGGGAACATTCAGTACTTC. It specifies CASSPRGNIQYF.

The rearrangement joins TRBV29-1 to TRBJ2-5; 9 bases agree with TRBD1. The DNA end is a closer match to TRBJ2-7, so the J assignment may be wrong. The CDR3 runs to 13 residues. The germline CDR1 and CDR2 sequences are SQVTM and ANQGSEA. CDR3 in DNA: TGCAGCGTTGTTGGGACAGGGAGATACGAGCAGTACTTC. Translation gives CSVVGTGRYEQYF.

This chain links TRBV19 with TRBJ1-3; D is undetermined. The ends were cut back, 3 bases at V and 2 bases at J, with 17 bases in the middle. CDR3 size: 17 residues. The germline V gene encodes CDR1 LNHDA and CDR2 SQIVND (reference sequence). Here the CDR3 reads CASSINLGRYAGNTIYF. The CDR3, as DNA: TGTGCCAGTAGTATTAATCTGGGGAGGTACGCTGGAAACACCATATATTTT.

A few counts support this clone. The genes are TRBV2 and TRBJ2-7; TRBD1 is a possible D gene (6 bases). Germline V CDR1 and CDR2: SNHLY, FYNNEI. The CDR3 length is 14 residues. The ends were cut back, 6 bases at V and 5 bases at J, with 17 bases in the middle. CDR3 bases: TGTGCCAGCAGGCGCCAGGGGACACCAAACGAGCAGTACTTC. As protein: CASRRQGTPNEQYF.

Only a few counts were recorded for this clone. J is TRBJ2-1 and V is TRBV19, with D possibly TRBD1 on 6 matching bases. Trimming stripped 4 bases from V and 11 bases from J, with 21 bases between. There are 15 residues in the CDR3. Germline V CDR1 and CDR2: LNHDA, SQIVND (reference sequence). CDR3 sequence: CASSNPGHSTMQQFF. In DNA, the CDR3 is TGTGCCAGTAGTAACCCGGGACACTCTACAATGCAGCAGTTCTTC.

In this sample, this clone turned up a few times. The chain recombines TRBV30 with TRBJ2-7, with TRBD1 identical over 10 bases. Germline V gives CDR1 GTSNPN, CDR2 SVGIG (reference sequence). J gave up 3 bases and V 0 bases, and 5 bases lay outside the gene matches. CDR3 length equals 15 residues. The CDR3 loop is CAWSVDGTGVYEQYF. The CDR3 nucleotides read TGTGCCTGGAGTGTCGACGGGACAGGGGTCTACGAGCAGTACTTC.

The genes are TRBV5-1 and TRBJ2-1; 13 bases agree with TRBD2. The CDR3 is 16 residues long. V was pared by 2 bases and J by 4 bases, with 3 bases of the junction left unmatched. CDR1 is SGHRS, CDR2 YFSETQ, per germline. The CDR3 protein is CASSFGTSGTYNEQFF. In DNA form, the CDR3 reads TGCGCCAGCAGCTTCGGGACTAGCGGGACTTACAATGAGCAGTTCTTC.

This clone was seen more than once but under ten times. This chain links TRBV4-1 with TRBJ2-7; 8 bases fit TRBD2. Germline V gives CDR1 MGHRA, CDR2 YSYEKL. This CDR3 comprises 16 residues. V dropped 0 bases and J dropped 6; count of bases not matched to a gene: 10. CDR3 sequence reads: CASSQDFRREAGEQYF. CDR3 sequence (DNA): TGCGCCAGCAGCCAAGATTTTCGGCGGGAGGCTGGCGAGCAGTACTTC.

V and J are TRBV5-1 and TRBJ2-2, with 7 positions matching TRBD1. Germline V gives CDR1 SGHRS, CDR2 YFSETQ. Trimming removed 1 base from V and 3 bases from J; junction bases left unmatched: 0. The CDR3 is 14 residues long. Here the CDR3 reads CASSLTGDTGELFF. In DNA form, the CDR3 reads TGCGCCAGCAGCTTGACAGGGGACACCGGGGAGCTGTTTTTT.

The sample holds a few counts of this clone. The rearrangement links TRBV19 to TRBJ1-1; no reliable D call. The CDR3 sequence is 15 residues long. The V and J ends lost 5 bases and 0 bases respectively, with 13 bases between them. The germline gives CDR1 LNHDA, CDR2 SQIVND (reference sequence). In DNA, the CDR3 is TGTGCCAGTAGTCTGTTCTACTCCATGAACACTGAAGCTTTCTTT. Protein sequence: CASSLFYSMNTEAFF.

The genes are TRBV28 and TRBJ2-1; TRBD2 matches 10 bases. CDR3 length equals 16 residues. The germline CDR1 and CDR2 sequences are MDHEN and SYDVKM. The junction had 9 bases not matched to a gene; V was cut back by 2 bases and J by 8 bases. In DNA form, the CDR3 reads TGTGCCAGCAGTTTAGGATCAGCGGGAGGGTGGGATGAGCAGTTCTTC. Its protein product is CASSLGSAGGWDEQFF.

This clone occurred a few times. V gene TRBV25-1 combines with J gene TRBJ2-2, with 10 bases identical to TRBD1. V was pared by 7 bases and J by 5 bases, with 10 bases of the junction left unmatched. The V gene's germline CDR1 is MGHDK and CDR2 SYGVNS. This CDR3 region has 16 residues. The CDR3 loop reads CASTHPPGQGTGELFF. The CDR3 region has the DNA TGTGCCAGCACCCACCCCCCGGGACAGGGGACCGGGGAGCTGTTTTTT.

The rearrangement links TRBV5-1 to TRBJ2-7; 10 nucleotides align to TRBD2. V was clipped by 2 bases and J by 5 bases; unmatched bases: 4. The CDR3 runs 14 residues. Germline V gives CDR1 SGHRS, CDR2 YFSETQ. The CDR3 is CASSLLAGKDEQYF. The CDR3 DNA reads TGCGCCAGCAGCTTACTAGCGGGAAAAGACGAGCAGTACTTC.

The chain combines TRBV30 with TRBJ2-1, with D perhaps TRBD2 (6 bases). The CDR3 extends over 13 amino acids. The germline V and J ends were trimmed by 0 bases and 12 bases, with 15 bases remaining between them. Germline values: CDR1 GTSNPN, CDR2 SVGIG (reference sequence). CDR3 nucleotide sequence: TGTGCCTGGAGTGTACGCCGGGGGAGCGGGCAGTTCTTC. Encoded protein: CAWSVRRGSGQFF.

This chain links TRBV7-8 with TRBJ2-2; TRBD1 is a possible D gene (5 bases). Germline CDR1 is SGHVS and CDR2 is FQNEAQ. This CDR3 contains 12 residues. V shed 6 bases and J shed 6 bases, with 8 bases lying between them. This CDR3 reads CASRQVSGELFF. The CDR3 DNA reads as TGTGCCAGCAGACAGGTTTCCGGGGAGCTGTTTTTT.

The gene calls are TRBV19 and TRBJ1-5; D possibly corresponds to TRBD1 (5 bases). The CDR3 is 14 residues long. In germline, CDR1 is LNHDA, CDR2 SQIVND (reference sequence). V was shortened by 5 bases and J by 14 bases, with 22 bases between the two germline ends. The CDR3 protein is CASSPRQTVSPEHF. CDR3 bases: TGTGCCAGTAGTCCTAGACAGACAGTCTCCCCCGAGCATTTT.

This chain uses TRBV7-9 with TRBJ2-5; possibly TRBD2 for D (6 bases). Looked up from germline, CDR1 is SEHNR and CDR2 is FQNEAQ (reference sequence). This CDR3 region has 17 residues. V lost 2 bases and J 4 bases, leaving 20 bases between the germline ends. The CDR3 protein is CASSLLIGSLRRETQYF. The CDR3, as DNA: TGTGCCAGCAGCTTATTAATCGGGAGCCTTAGACGAGAGACCCAGTACTTC.

This chain links TRBV4-1 with TRBJ1-2; 10 nucleotides line up with TRBD1. The junction had 5 bases not matched to a gene; V was cut back by 6 bases and J by 4 bases. CDR1 MGHRA and CDR2 YSYEKL come from the germline V gene. This CDR3 has 14 residues. The CDR3 loop reads CASSADRGGYGYTF. The DNA of the CDR3 is TGCGCCAGCAGTGCGGACAGGGGGGGCTATGGCTACACCTTC.

V is TRBV6-1 and J is TRBJ2-5; unclear D gene. Judging by the DNA end, TRBJ2-7 fits better; the J call may be wrong. CDR1 is MNHNS and CDR2 is SASEGT in the germline V gene. The CDR3 length is 14 residues. CDR3 protein: CASSELWDSYEQYF. The CDR3 DNA reads TGTGCCAGCAGTGAACTATGGGACTCCTACGAGCAGTACTTC.

A single count supports this clone. The gene calls are TRBV11-2 and TRBJ2-5; a possible D gene is TRBD2 (5 bases). This CDR3 has 14 amino acids. V was cut by 2 bases and J by 2 bases, with 9 bases left in between. Germline CDR1 SGHAT, CDR2 FQNNGV. The CDR3 here is CASSLSRGQETQYF. In DNA form, the CDR3 reads TGTGCCAGCAGCTTATCCCGAGGGCAAGAGACCCAGTACTTC.

The chain has TRBV7-3 and TRBJ2-7, with D perhaps TRBD2 (6 bases). V was cut by 0 bases and J by 0 bases, with 9 bases left in between. Germline assignment: CDR1 SGHTA and CDR2 FQGTGA. The CDR3 is 15 amino acids. Here the CDR3 reads CASSLTAGSSYEQYF. The CDR3 DNA reads as TGTGCCAGCAGCTTAACGGCGGGGAGCTCCTACGAGCAGTACTTC. Supplemented by reference TRBV7-3 and TRBJ2-7, the full variable domain reads GAGVSQTPSNKVTEKGKYVELRCDPISGHTALYWYRQSLGQGPEFLIYFQGTGAADDSGLPNDRFFAVRPEGSVSTLKIQRTERGDSAVYLCASSLTAGSSYEQYFGPGTRLTVT.

There are a few counts of this clone. This chain uses TRBV28 with TRBJ1-2, with TRBD1 matching 9 bases. V dropped 6 bases and J dropped 2; count of bases not matched to a gene: 10. Germline V CDR1 and CDR2: MDHEN, SYDVKM. CDR3 size: 16 residues. The chain's CDR3 is CASSDRTGGSNYGYTF. The CDR3 DNA reads as TGTGCCAGCAGCGACCGAACAGGGGGCAGCAACTATGGCTACACCTTC.

The chain couples TRBV5-1 to TRBJ1-1, with TRBD1 matching 7 bases. Looked up from germline, CDR1 is SGHRS and CDR2 is YFSETQ. V shed 4 bases and J 4 bases; nucleotides not matched to a gene: 7. This CDR3 contains 14 residues. CDR3 sequence reads: CASSIDRESTEAFF. As DNA, the CDR3 is TGCGCCAGCAGCATTGACAGGGAGAGCACTGAAGCTTTCTTT.

The rearrangement joins TRBV7-8 to TRBJ2-1; a weak D match, TRBD2 (5 bases). There are 15 residues in the CDR3. Trimming shortened V by 1 base and J by 5 bases, and 12 bases separated the two germline ends. CDR1 is SGHVS, CDR2 FQNEAQ, per germline. The CDR3 protein is CASSLVPQRNNEQFF. DNA for the CDR3: TGTGCCAGCAGCTTAGTTCCTCAGCGGAACAATGAGCAGTTCTTC.

This chain links TRBV6-4 with TRBJ2-7; TRBD2 matches at 10 bases. The germline gives CDR1 MRHNA, CDR2 SNTAGT. CDR3 size: 18 residues. The V segment lost 2 bases and the J segment 4 bases; nucleotides outside the gene matches: 14. The CDR3 DNA reads TGTGCCAGCAGTGACCCTAGAGCGGGAGGGCCGGTGGTTTACGAGCAGTACTTC. Translating gives CASSDPRAGGPVVYEQYF.